Detailed here is one T cell receptor beta chain. No antigen is known for it. This specimen comes from a study of shared clonotypes between healthy human individuals. The study separated CD4+ cells into CD45RA+ naive and CD45RA-negative memory subsets. The germline gives CDR1 GTSNPN, CDR2 SVGIG (reference sequence). This CDR3 region has 17 residues. Unmatched junction bases numbered 10, after V lost 3 bases and J lost 0 bases. Study findings and constraints: Memory subsets generally showed smaller estimated richness than naive subsets did. For naive CD4 cells, around 5% of clonotypes were shared across a handful of donors.

Assay: immunoSEQ multiplex PCR; the TCRdb copy retains only in-frame clones and omits some. The sample lists around 980,000 clones; around 78% were seen once. The V and J genes are TRBV30 and TRBJ2-3; 9 nucleotides line up with TRBD1. The sequence was obtained from a man aged 18-30 years in good health. Some clones in this sample may be carry-over from other donors' samples. The source material was memory CD4+ T cells from PBMCs. As for subset: CD45RA-negative fraction. CDR3 sequence (DNA): TGTGCCTGGAGCGCGGGACAGGGCCACCGAAGCACAGATACGCAGTATTTT. Translation gives CAWSAGQGHRSTDTQYF.